Below, one T cell receptor beta chain is given with its context. Its antigen is not known. The CDR3 runs 15 residues. Trimming took 3 bases from V and 3 from J, leaving 12 bases between them. Germline V gives CDR1 SGHTA, CDR2 FQGNSA. These data are taken from a study of T cell responses to AZD1222 COVID-19 vaccine. The study's findings and limits: Researchers took repertoire samples only after the peak T cell response had come.

Only in-frame clones appear in the TCRdb table, and some are missing; sequencing was by immunoSEQ multiplex PCR. The table records about 92,000 clones, roughly nine tenths of them present only once. V gene TRBV7-2 combines with J gene TRBJ1-5; possible D gene TRBD1, 5 bases. This specimen was peripheral blood, taken on day 0 of AZD1222 vaccination. This sequence was found in an adult in good health. Written as DNA, the CDR3 is TGTGCCAGCAGCTTCTCGGGGCAGAACAATCAGCCCCAGCATTTT. It translates to CASSFSGQNNQPQHF.